Listed below are T cell receptor beta chains from one sample, sequenced in a study of technical replicates of blood from a handful of donors. Using immunoSEQ multiplex PCR, the repertoire was profiled, and TCRdb retains in-frame clones only, with some absent. This sample has some 82,000 clones, with around 94% found just once. Sequencing was done on a sample of T cells isolated from PBMCs. These TCRs come from a human donor in good health. The CDR3 runs from the conserved cysteine through the conserved F or W. D genes are given only for firm matches. Some rows mark clone size as missing; the rest say once, few, many or name a class of expanded clone.

j_call v_call d_call clone_size cdr3_nt cdr3_aa
TRBJ2-3 TRBV5-1 NA NA TGCGCCAGCAGCTTGGACAGACCTAGCACAGATACGCAGTATTTT CASSLDRPSTDTQYF
TRBJ2-7 TRBV30 NA NA TGTGCCTGGAGGTTTAAGGGGGACGGGTCTAAGAAGCAGTACTTC CAWRFKGDGSKKQYF
TRBJ2-1 TRBV4-3 TRBD2 NA TGCGCCAGCAGCCAAGATACCGGGAGGGACGAATTAAGCTCCTACAATGAGCAGTTCTTC CASSQDTGRDELSSYNEQFF
TRBJ2-1 TRBV7-3 NA NA TGTGCCAGCAGCTTTGACAAGGGGATTTACAATGAGCAGTTCTTC CASSFDKGIYNEQFF
TRBJ2-3 TRBV2 NA NA TGTGCCAGCAGGACCCAAGTTGGGGGTAGCGGTACAGATACGCAGTATTTT CASRTQVGGSGTDTQYF
TRBJ2-7 TRBV7-9 TRBD1 NA TGTGCCAGCAGCTTAAGCCAGGGGGCTAATTACGAGCAGTACTTC CASSLSQGANYEQYF
TRBJ2-1 TRBV28 TRBD1 NA TGTGCCAGCAGTTTATCCCCCGGGACAGCCAACAATGAGCAGTTCTTC CASSLSPGTANNEQFF
TRBJ2-7 TRBV28 NA NA TGTGCCAGCAGTTTAGTCACCTACGAGCAGTACTTC CASSLVTYEQYF
TRBJ1-4 TRBV5-1 NA NA TGCGCCAGCAGCCCAGGGTCTGGGCCAAATGAAAAACTGTTTTTT CASSPGSGPNEKLFF
TRBJ2-7 TRBV7-3 NA NA TGTGCCAGCAGCTTAACGTCTTTGGCAGACGAGCAGTACTTC CASSLTSLADEQYF
TRBJ2-7 TRBV27 TRBD2 once TGTGCCAGCAGTCGTAGCGGGAGGGGCGAGCAGTACTTC CASSRSGRGEQYF
TRBJ1-1 TRBV6-5 NA NA TGTGCCAGCAGTTACCGCAGGGACTTTGGCCCTGAAGCTTTCTTT CASSYRRDFGPEAFF
TRBJ2-7 TRBV6-1 NA NA TGTGCCAGCAGTGAAGCTGTATTCTACGAGCAGTACTTC CASSEAVFYEQYF
TRBJ2-7 TRBV19 NA NA TGTGCCAGTAGTAATAGCGCAGGCACCTACGAGCAGTACTTC CASSNSAGTYEQYF
TRBJ1-5 TRBV7-2 NA NA TGTGCCAGCAGCTTAGGCAGGGATGGGCCCCAGCATTTT CASSLGRDGPQHF
TRBJ2-5 TRBV6-1 NA NA TGTGCCAGCAGCTCCCGAGGGGGTTTTAGAGAGACCCAGTACTTC CASSSRGGFRETQYF
TRBJ1-1 TRBV30 NA NA TGTGCCTGTAGGACAGTTGAAGCTTTCTTT CACRTVEAFF
TRBJ1-1 TRBV7-9 NA NA TGTGCCAGCAGCTTATATAGGGGGTCGAACACTGAAGCTTTCTTT CASSLYRGSNTEAFF
TRBJ1-2 TRBV9 TRBD1 once TGTGCCAGCAGCGAATCCGGGACAGCTTATTTAAACTATGGCTACACCTTC CASSESGTAYLNYGYTF
TRBJ2-3 TRBV6-5 TRBD1 NA TGTGCCAGCAGTTACCTGACAGGGCCACAAGATACGCAGTATTTT CASSYLTGPQDTQYF
TRBJ2-2 TRBV2 NA few TGTGCCTGTACAGAGTCCCCCACCGGGGAGCTGTTTTTT CACTESPTGELFF
TRBJ1-1 TRBV13 NA NA TGTGCCAGCAGCCCTGCCGGGACTGGGAACACTGAAGCTTTCTTT CASSPAGTGNTEAFF
TRBJ2-1 TRBV4-2 NA NA TGTGCCAGCAGCCAGGGCGGGCCGACCGATGAGCAGTTCTTC CASSQGGPTDEQFF
TRBJ2-1 TRBV7-9 TRBD2 NA TGTGCCAGCAGCCCCGGACTAGCGGAGAATGAGCAGTTCTTC CASSPGLAENEQFF
TRBJ2-7 TRBV27 NA NA TGTGCCAGCAGTTTATTCTCGCGGTACGAGCAGTACTTC CASSLFSRYEQYF
TRBJ1-1 TRBV5-4 NA few TGTGCCAGCAGCCCACAGGGGAACACTGAAGCTTTCTTT CASSPQGNTEAFF
TRBJ2-2 TRBV30 TRBD2 NA TGTGCCTGGAGTAGGACTAGCGGGAACACCGGGGAGCTGTTTTTT CAWSRTSGNTGELFF
TRBJ1-1 TRBV7-9 NA NA TGTGCCAGCAGCTTAGCGGCGGCGGGGGGCCCTGAAGCTTTCTTT CASSLAAAGGPEAFF
TRBJ1-3 TRBV2 NA NA TGTGCCAGCAGAACTGTTGTCTCTGGAAACACCATATATTTT CASRTVVSGNTIYF
TRBJ1-1 TRBV19 TRBD1 NA TGTGCCAGTAGTATGACAGGGGGCTTCCACACTGAAGCTTTCTTT CASSMTGGFHTEAFF
TRBJ2-1 TRBV11-2 TRBD2 NA TGTGCCAGCAGCTTAGGTAGCGGGAGCGTACGTAATGAGCAGTTCTTC CASSLGSGSVRNEQFF
TRBJ2-2 TRBV21-1 NA NA TGTGCCAGCAGCACCAGACAGGGGGCTGGCACCGGGGAGCTGTTTTTT CASSTRQGAGTGELFF
TRBJ2-7 TRBV6-6 NA NA TGTGCCAGCAGCCTAGTGGAGCAGCTCGAGCAGTACTTC CASSLVEQLEQYF
TRBJ2-1 TRBV5-4 NA NA TGTGCCAGCAGTTCGGGGAGTACTAGATACAATGAGCAGTTCTTC CASSSGSTRYNEQFF
TRBJ1-2 TRBV6-5 NA few TGTGCCAGCAGTTACTCGGAGGGGAGCTACACCTTC CASSYSEGSYTF
TRBJ1-2 TRBV19 NA NA TGTGCCAGTAGTATAGGGGTAACAGGCTACAGCTATGGCTACACCTTC CASSIGVTGYSYGYTF